This T cell receptor (beta chain) originates from a study of T cells after yellow fever vaccination. Background on the study: Any fraction with a low cell number was prepared using SMART-Seq v4 Ultra Low Input. Study findings and constraints: CD4 and CD8 compartments shared a small share of clonotypes.

The CDR3 runs to 11 residues. V gave up 6 bases and J gave up 8 bases, with 9 bases separating them. Germline V gene sequence: CDR1 KGHDR, CDR2 SFDVKD. MiXCR, applied by TCRdb to the 5' RACE reads, yields one record per CDR3 protein. The table includes approximately 600,000 distinct CDR3 sequences, about 12% detected once. Notes on this clonotype: Its antigen is unknown.

The clonotype was recovered from a man aged 30 to 39 who received the YFV17D yellow fever vaccine. The genes are TRBV24-1 and TRBJ1-2; unclear D gene. This material consisted of PBMCs, taken on the day of the yellow fever booster vaccination. As DNA, the CDR3 is TGTGCCACCAGTTCAACGTGGGGCTACACCTTC. It codes for CATSSTWGYTF.